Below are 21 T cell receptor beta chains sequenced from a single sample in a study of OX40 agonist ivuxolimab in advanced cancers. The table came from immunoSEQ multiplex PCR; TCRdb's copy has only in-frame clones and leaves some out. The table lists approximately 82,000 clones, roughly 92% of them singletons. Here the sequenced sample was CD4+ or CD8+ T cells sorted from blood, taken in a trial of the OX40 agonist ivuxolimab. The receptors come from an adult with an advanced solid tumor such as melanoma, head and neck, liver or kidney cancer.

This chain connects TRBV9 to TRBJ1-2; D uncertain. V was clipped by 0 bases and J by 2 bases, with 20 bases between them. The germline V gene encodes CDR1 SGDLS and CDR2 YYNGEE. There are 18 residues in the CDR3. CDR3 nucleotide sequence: TGTGCCAGCAGCGTAGAGGCCAACAGAGGAACCTTCAACTATGGCTACACCTTC. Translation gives CASSVEANRGTFNYGYTF. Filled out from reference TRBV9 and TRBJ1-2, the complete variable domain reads DSGVTQTPKHLITATGQRVTLRCSPRSGDLSVYWYQQSLDQGLQFLIQYYNGEERAKGNILERFSAQQFPDLHSELNLSSLELGDSALYFCASSVEANRGTFNYGYTFGSGTRLTVV.

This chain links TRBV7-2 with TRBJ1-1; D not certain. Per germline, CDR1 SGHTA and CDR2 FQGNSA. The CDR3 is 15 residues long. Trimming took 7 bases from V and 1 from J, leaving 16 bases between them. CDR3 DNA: TGTGCCAGCACCGCCAGGCACCTGGGGAACACTGAAGCTTTCTTT. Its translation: CASTARHLGNTEAFF.

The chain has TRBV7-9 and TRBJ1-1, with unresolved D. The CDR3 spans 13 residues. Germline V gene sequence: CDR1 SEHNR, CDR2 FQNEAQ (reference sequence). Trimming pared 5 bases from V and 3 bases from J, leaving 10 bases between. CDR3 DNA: TGTGCCAGCAGCCTAGTCTGGGACACTGAAGCTTTCTTT. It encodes CASSLVWDTEAFF.

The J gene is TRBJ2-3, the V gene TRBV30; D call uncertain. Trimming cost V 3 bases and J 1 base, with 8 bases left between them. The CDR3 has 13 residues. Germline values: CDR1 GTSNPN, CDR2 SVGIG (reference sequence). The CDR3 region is CAWRVAGTDTQYF. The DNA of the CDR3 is TGTGCCTGGAGAGTTGCTGGCACAGATACGCAGTATTTT.

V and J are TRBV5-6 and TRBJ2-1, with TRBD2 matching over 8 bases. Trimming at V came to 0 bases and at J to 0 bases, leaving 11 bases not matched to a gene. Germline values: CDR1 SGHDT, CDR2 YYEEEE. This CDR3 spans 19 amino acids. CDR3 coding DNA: TGTGCCAGCAGCTTGGTTGGTAGCGGGGTAACGAGCTCCTACAATGAGCAGTTCTTC. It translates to CASSLVGSGVTSSYNEQFF.

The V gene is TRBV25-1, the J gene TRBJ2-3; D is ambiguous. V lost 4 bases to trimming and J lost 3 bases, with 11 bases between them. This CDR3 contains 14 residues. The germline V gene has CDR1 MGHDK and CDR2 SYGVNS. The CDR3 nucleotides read TGTGCCAGCAGTGGACTCTACCAGACAGATACGCAGTATTTT. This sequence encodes CASSGLYQTDTQYF.

The CDR3 DNA reads TGTGCCAGCAGCTCGAGGACTAGCGGGGGCTACAATGAGCAGTTCTTC. This sequence encodes CASSSRTSGGYNEQFF. The V call is TRBV7-3, the J call TRBJ2-1; 13 nucleotides agree with TRBD2. The CDR3 loop spans 16 amino acids. Germline V gene sequence: CDR1 SGHTA, CDR2 FQGTGA. Trimming cost V 4 bases and J 3 bases; bases outside gene matches: 3. Full variable domain (remainder filled in from reference TRBV7-3 and TRBJ2-1): GAGVSQTPSNKVTEKGKYVELRCDPISGHTALYWYRQSLGQGPEFLIYFQGTGAADDSGLPNDRFFAVRPEGSVSTLKIQRTERGDSAVYLCASSSRTSGGYNEQFFGPGTRLTVL.

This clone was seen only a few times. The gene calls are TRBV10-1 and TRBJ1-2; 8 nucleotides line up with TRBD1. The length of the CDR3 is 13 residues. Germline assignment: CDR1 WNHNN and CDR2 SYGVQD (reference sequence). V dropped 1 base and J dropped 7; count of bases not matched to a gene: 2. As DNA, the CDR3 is TGCGCCAGCAGTGAGTGGACAGGGTCTGGCTACACCTTC. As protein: CASSEWTGSGYTF.

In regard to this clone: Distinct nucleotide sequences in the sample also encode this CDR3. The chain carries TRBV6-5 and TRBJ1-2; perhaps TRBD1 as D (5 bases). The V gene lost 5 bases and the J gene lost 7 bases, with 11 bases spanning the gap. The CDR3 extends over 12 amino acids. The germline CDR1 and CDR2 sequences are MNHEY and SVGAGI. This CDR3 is CASSQGQGGYTF. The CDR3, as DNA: TGTGCCAGCAGTCAAGGGCAGGGTGGCTACACCTTC.

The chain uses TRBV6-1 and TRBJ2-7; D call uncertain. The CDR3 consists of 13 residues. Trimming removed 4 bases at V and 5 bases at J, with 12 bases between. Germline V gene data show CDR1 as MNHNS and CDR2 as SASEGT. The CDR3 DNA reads TGTGCCAGCAGTGGGGGAAGCGCCAACGAGCAGTACTTC. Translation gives CASSGGSANEQYF.

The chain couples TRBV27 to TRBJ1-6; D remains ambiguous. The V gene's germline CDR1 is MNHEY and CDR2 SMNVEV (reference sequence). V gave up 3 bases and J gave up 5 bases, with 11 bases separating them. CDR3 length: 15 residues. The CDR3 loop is CASSFGSSNNSPLHF. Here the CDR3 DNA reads TGTGCCAGCAGTTTCGGATCCTCAAATAATTCACCCCTCCACTTT.

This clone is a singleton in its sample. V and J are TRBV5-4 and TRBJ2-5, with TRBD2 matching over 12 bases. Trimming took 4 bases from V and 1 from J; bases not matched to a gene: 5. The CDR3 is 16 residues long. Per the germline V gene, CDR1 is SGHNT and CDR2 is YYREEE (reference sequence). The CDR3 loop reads CASSGGTSGPQETQYF. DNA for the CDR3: TGTGCCAGCAGCGGCGGGACTAGCGGGCCCCAAGAGACCCAGTACTTC.

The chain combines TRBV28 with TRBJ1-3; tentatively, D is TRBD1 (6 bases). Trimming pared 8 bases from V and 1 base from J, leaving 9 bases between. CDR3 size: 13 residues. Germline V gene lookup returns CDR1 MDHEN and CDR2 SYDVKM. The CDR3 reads CASQDSSGNTIYF. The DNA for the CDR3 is TGTGCCAGCCAGGACAGTTCTGGAAACACCATATATTTT. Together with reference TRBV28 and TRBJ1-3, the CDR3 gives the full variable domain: DVKVTQSSRYLVKRTGEKVFLECVQDMDHENMFWYRQDPGLGLRLIYFSYDVKMKEKGDIPEGYSVSREKKERFSLILESASTNQTSMYLCASQDSSGNTIYFGEGSWLTVV.

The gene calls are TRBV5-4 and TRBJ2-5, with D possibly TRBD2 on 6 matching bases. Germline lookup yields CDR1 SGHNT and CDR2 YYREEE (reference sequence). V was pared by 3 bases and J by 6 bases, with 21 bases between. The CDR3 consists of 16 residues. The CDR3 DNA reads TGTGCCAGCAGCTCACTAGACGGGACTCCGAGCCAGACCCAGTACTTC. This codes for CASSSLDGTPSQTQYF.

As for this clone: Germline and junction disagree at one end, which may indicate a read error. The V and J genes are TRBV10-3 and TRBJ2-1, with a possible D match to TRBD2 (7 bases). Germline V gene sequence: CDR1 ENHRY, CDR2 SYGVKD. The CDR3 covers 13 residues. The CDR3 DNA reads TGTGCCATCACTCCCTTGAGGGAGGGGGAGCAATTCTTC. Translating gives CAITPLREGEQFF.

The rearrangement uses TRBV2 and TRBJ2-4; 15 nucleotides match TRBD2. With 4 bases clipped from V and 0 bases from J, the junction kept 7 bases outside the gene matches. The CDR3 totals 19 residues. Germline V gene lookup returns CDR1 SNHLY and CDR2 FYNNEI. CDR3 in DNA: TGTGCCAGCAGTGGGGGACTAGCGGGGGGCACTTTAGCCAAAAACATTCAGTACTTC. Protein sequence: CASSGGLAGGTLAKNIQYF.

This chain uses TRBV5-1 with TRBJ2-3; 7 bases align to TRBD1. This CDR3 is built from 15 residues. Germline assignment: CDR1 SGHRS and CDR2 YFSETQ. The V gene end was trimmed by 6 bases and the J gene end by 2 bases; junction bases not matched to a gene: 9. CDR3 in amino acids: CASKGAPTNTDTQYF. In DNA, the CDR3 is TGCGCCAGCAAGGGGGCCCCTACCAACACAGATACGCAGTATTTT. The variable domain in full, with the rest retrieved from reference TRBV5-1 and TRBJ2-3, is KAGVTQTPRYLIKTRGQQVTLSCSPISGHRSVSWYQQTPGQGLQFLFEYFSETQRNKGNFPGRFSGRQFSNSRSEMNVSTLELGDSALYLCASKGAPTNTDTQYFGPGTRLTVL.

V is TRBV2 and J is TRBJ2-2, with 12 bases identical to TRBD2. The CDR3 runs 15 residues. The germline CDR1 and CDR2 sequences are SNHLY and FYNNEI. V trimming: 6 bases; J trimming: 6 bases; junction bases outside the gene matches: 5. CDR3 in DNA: TGTGCCAGCAGGCGGACTAGCGGGGAAGCCGGGGAGCTGTTTTTT. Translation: CASRRTSGEAGELFF.

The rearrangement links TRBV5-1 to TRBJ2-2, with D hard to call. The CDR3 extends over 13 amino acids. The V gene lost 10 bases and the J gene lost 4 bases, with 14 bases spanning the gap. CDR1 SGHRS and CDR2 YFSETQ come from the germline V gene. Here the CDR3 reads CASYRESTGELFF. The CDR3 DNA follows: TGCGCCTCATATAGGGAAAGCACCGGGGAGCTGTTTTTT.

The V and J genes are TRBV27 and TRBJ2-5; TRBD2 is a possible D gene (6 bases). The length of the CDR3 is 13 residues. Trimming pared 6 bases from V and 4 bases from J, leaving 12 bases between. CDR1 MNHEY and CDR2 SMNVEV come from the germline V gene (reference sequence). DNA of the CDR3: TGTGCCAGCAGCCTAGCGCTAGGAGAGACCCAGTACTTC. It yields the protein CASSLALGETQYF.

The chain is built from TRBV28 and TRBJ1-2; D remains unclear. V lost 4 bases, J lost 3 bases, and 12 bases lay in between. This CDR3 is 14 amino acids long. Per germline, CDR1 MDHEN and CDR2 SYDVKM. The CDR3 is CASSSPPEDYGYTF. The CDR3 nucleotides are TGTGCCAGCAGTTCCCCCCCCGAGGACTATGGCTACACCTTC.